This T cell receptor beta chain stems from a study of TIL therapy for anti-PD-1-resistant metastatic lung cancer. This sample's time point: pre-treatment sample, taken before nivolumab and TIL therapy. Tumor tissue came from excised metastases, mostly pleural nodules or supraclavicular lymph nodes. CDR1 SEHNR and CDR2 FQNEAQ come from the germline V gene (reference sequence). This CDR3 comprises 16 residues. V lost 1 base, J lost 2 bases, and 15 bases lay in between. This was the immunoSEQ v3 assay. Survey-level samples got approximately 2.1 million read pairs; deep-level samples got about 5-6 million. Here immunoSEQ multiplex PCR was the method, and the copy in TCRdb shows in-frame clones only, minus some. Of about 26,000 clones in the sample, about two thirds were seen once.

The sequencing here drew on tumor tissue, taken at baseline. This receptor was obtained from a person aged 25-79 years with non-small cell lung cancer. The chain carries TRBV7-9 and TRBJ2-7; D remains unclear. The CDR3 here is CASSLGSGLPPYEQYF. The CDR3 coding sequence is TGTGCCAGCAGCTTAGGTAGTGGCCTACCCCCCTACGAGCAGTACTTC. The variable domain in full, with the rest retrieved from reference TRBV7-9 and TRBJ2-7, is DTGVSQNPRHKITKRGQNVTFRCDPISEHNRLYWYRQTLGQGPEFLTYFQNEAQLEKSRLLSDRFSAERPKGSFSTLEIQRTEQGDSAMYLCASSLGSGLPPYEQYFGPGTRLTVT.